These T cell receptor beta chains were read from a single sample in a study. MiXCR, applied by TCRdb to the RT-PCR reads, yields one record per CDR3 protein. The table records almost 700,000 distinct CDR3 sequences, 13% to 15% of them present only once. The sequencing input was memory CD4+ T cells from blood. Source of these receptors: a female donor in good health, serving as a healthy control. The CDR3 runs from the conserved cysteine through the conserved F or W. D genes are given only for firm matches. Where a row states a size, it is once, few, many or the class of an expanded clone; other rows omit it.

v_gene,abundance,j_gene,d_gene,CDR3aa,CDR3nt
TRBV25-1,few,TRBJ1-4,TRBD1,CASSEPPGQGEEKLFF,TGTGCCAGCAGTGAGCCGCCGGGACAGGGGGAGGAAAAACTGTTTTTT
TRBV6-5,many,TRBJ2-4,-,CASRTPAENIQYF,TGTGCCAGCAGAACTCCGGCGGAGAACATTCAGTACTTC
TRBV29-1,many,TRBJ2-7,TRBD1,CSAAGTGAVEQYF,TGCAGCGCAGCCGGGACAGGGGCTGTCGAGCAGTACTTC
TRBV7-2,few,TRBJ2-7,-,CASSPRAPGAYEQYF,TGTGCCAGCAGCCCCCGAGCTCCAGGAGCCTACGAGCAGTACTTC
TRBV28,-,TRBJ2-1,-,CASEAESSYNEQFF,TGTGCATCCGAGGCGGAGTCATCCTACAATGAGCAGTTCTTC
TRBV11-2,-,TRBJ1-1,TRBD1,CASSFTQGAEAFF,TGTGCCAGCAGCTTTACCCAGGGGGCTGAAGCTTTCTTT
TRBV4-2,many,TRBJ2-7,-,CASSTDRTYEQYF,TGTGCCAGCAGTACCGACAGGACCTACGAGCAGTACTTC
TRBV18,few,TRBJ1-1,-,CASSPYPGRDTEAFF,TGTGCCAGCTCACCTTACCCAGGGAGAGACACTGAAGCTTTCTTT
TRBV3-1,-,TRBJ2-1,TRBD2,CASSHLGGGPGNEQFF,TGTGCCAGCAGCCACCTGGGGGGAGGGCCGGGGAATGAGCAGTTCTTC
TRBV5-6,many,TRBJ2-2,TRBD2,CASSLPAGDGELFF,TGTGCCAGCAGCTTGCCGGCGGGGGACGGGGAGCTGTTTTTT
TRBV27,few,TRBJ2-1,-,CASSLGAQTYNEQFF,TGTGCCAGCAGTTTAGGGGCGCAAACCTACAATGAGCAGTTCTTC
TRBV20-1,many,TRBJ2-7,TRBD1,CSARRTGSTYEQYF,TGCAGTGCTAGACGGACAGGGTCTACCTACGAGCAGTACTTC
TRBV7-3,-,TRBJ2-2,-,CASSFPSQPGELFF,TGTGCCAGCAGCTTCCCCTCTCAGCCCGGGGAGCTGTTTTTT
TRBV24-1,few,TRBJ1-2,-,CATSDRRYGYTF,TGTGCCACCAGTGATCGGAGATATGGCTACACCTTC
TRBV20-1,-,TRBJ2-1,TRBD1,CSTYPGQQLESGEQFF,TGCAGTACCTATCCGGGACAGCAACTAGAGTCTGGTGAGCAGTTCTTC
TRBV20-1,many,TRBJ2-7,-,CSASGPLNYEQYF,TGCAGTGCTTCAGGACCGCTAAACTACGAGCAGTACTTC
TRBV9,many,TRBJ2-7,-,CASSVDSSYEQYF,TGTGCCAGCAGCGTCGACAGCTCCTACGAGCAGTACTTC
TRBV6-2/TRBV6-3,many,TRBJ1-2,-,CAARGKGYGYTF,TGTGCCGCCAGGGGCAAAGGCTATGGCTACACCTTC
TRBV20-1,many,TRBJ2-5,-,CSADHREQETQYF,TGCAGTGCTGACCACCGCGAACAAGAGACCCAGTACTTC
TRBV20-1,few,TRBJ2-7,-,CSTHRVTNSYEQYF,TGCAGTACCCACAGGGTCACTAACTCCTACGAGCAGTACTTC
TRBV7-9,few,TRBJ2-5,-,CASGIQETQYF,TGTGCCAGCGGCATACAAGAGACCCAGTACTTC
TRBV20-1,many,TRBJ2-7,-,CSAWTVAYEQYF,TGCAGTGCCTGGACCGTAGCCTACGAGCAGTACTTC
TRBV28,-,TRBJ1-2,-,CASSLSLSGANYGYTF,TGTGCCAGCAGTTTGAGCCTCAGTGGGGCTAACTATGGCTACACCTTC
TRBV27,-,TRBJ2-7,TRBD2,CASSRSASGISEQYF,TGTGCCAGCAGCCGGTCGGCTAGCGGGATCAGCGAGCAGTACTTC
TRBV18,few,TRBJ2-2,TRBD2,CASSPRLADTGELFF,TGTGCCAGCTCACCACGACTAGCGGACACCGGGGAGCTGTTTTTT
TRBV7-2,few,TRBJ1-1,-,CASSLRPVKNTEAFF,TGTGCCAGCAGCTTAAGGCCAGTAAAGAACACTGAAGCTTTCTTT
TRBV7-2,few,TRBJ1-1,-,CASSLAPLANTEAFF,TGTGCCAGCAGCTTAGCCCCCCTGGCGAACACTGAAGCTTTCTTT
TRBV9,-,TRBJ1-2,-,CASSLSGAVGYGYTF,TGTGCCAGCAGCCTCTCAGGGGCGGTGGGCTATGGCTACACCTTC
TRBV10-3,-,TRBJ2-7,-,CAISEKRVSYEQYF,TGTGCCATCAGTGAGAAGCGGGTTTCCTACGAGCAGTACTTC
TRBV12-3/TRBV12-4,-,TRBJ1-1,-,CASSLRGIAFF,TGTGCCAGCAGTTTACGCGGCATAGCTTTCTTT
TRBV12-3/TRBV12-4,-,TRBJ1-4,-,CASSLVAGFEKLFF,TGTGCCAGCAGTTTAGTCGCAGGGTTTGAAAAACTGTTTTTT
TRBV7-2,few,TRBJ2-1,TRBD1,CASSLVRQGDPNEQFF,TGTGCCAGCAGCTTAGTCAGACAGGGAGACCCCAATGAGCAGTTCTTC
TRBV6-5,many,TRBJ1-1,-,CASSYLGGRGEAFF,TGTGCCAGCAGTTACCTAGGGGGAAGGGGCGAAGCTTTCTTT
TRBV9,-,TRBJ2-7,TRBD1,CASSRQQGAGYEQYF,TGTGCCAGCAGCAGGCAACAGGGGGCGGGCTACGAGCAGTACTTC
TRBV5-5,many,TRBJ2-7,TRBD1,CASQQGPSSSYEQYF,TGTGCCAGCCAACAGGGGCCCTCGAGCTCCTACGAGCAGTACTTC
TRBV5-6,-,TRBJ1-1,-,CASSLVKSGRTEAFF,TGTGCCAGCAGCTTGGTTAAATCCGGTCGCACTGAAGCTTTCTTT
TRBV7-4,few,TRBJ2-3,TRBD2,CASTCHGRADTDTQYF,TGTGCCAGCACTTGCCACGGGAGGGCCGACACAGATACGCAGTATTTT
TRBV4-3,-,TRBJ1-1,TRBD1,CASSLGQGGLNTEAFF,TGCGCCAGCAGCCTGGGACAGGGCGGGCTGAACACTGAAGCTTTCTTT
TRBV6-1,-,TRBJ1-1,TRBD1,CATADRDYTEAFF,TGTGCCACCGCAGACAGGGATTACACTGAAGCTTTCTTT
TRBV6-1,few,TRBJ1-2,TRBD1,CASSVGQGESGYTF,TGTGCCAGCAGTGTGGGACAGGGGGAGTCCGGCTACACCTTC
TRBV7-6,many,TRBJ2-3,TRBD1,CASSLTSAGTGLNTQYF,TGTGCCAGCAGCTTGACCTCAGCCGGGACAGGGCTAAATACGCAGTATTTT
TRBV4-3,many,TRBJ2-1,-,CASSQGVGSYNEQFF,TGCGCCAGCAGCCAAGGGGTAGGGTCCTACAATGAGCAGTTCTTC
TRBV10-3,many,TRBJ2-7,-,CAVSEAASYEQYF,TGTGCTGTTTCCGAGGCGGCCTCCTACGAGCAGTACTTC
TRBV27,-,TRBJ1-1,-,CASSFTEHTEAFF,TGTGCCAGCAGTTTTACAGAACACACTGAAGCTTTCTTT
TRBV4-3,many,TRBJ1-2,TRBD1,CASSHLGTGYGYTF,TGCGCCAGCAGCCATCTGGGGACAGGATATGGCTACACCTTC
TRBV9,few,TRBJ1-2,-,CASSVGQGVAESYTF,TGTGCCAGCAGCGTAGGGCAAGGGGTGGCCGAGAGCTACACCTTC